Given below is one T cell receptor (beta chain) in context. Its antigen is currently unknown. The template was total RNA from whole blood, with no T cell sorting. The record originates from a study of monozygotic twins with inflammatory bowel disease. In germline, CDR1 is DFQATT, CDR2 SNEGSKA (reference sequence). The CDR3 covers 15 residues. No DNA is given; TCRdb re-called the 5' RACE reads and lists each CDR3 protein once. Listed are around 380,000 distinct CDR3 sequences; around 2.5% falls within the top ten. The study's findings and limits: Differences in immunosuppressive treatment may have been a source of added variability in patient repertoires.

The material sequenced was blood. This chain links TRBV20-1 with TRBJ2-1; the D call from TCRdb, TRBD2, cannot be confirmed without DNA. The TCR was taken from a human donor with ulcerative colitis or Crohn's disease, or a healthy co-twin of an affected twin (not recorded which). The CDR3 loop reads CSANSGGGSIHEQFF.